The entry below describes one TCR beta chain. Antigen specificity is unknown. Some clones are missing from TCRdb's copy, which holds only in-frame ones; the method was immunoSEQ multiplex PCR. The sample contains more than 2 million clones, almost 96% of which appear only once. This sample was taken from a study of shared clonotypes between healthy human individuals. Study-wide findings and caveats: In this cohort, only blood was sampled, and tissue repertoires likely differ.

Trimming took 4 bases from V and 3 from J, leaving 19 bases between them. Looked up from germline, CDR1 is SGHRS and CDR2 is YFSETQ. CDR3 length: 16 residues. V gene TRBV5-1 combines with J gene TRBJ1-2; D unresolved. The sequence was collected from a man aged 18 to 35 in good health. Sequencing was performed on naive CD4+ T cells sorted from blood. The subset here: CD45RA+ positively selected. CDR3 in amino acids: CASSPGNLDGYYGYTF. Here the CDR3 DNA reads TGCGCCAGCAGCCCTGGTAACTTGGACGGTTACTATGGCTACACCTTC.